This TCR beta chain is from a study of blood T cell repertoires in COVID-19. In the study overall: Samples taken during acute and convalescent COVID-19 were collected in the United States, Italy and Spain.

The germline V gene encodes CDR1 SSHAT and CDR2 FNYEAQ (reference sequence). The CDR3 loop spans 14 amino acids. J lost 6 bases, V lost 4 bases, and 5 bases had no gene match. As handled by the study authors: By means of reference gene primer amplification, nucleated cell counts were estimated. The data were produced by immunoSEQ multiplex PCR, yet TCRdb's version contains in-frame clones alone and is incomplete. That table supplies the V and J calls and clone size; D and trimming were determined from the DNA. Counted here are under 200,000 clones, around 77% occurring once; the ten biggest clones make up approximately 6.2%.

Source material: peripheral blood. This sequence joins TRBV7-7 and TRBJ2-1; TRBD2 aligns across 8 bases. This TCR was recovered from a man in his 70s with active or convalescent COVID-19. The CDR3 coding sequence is TGTGCCAGCAGCTCGGGACTAGTTTTCAATGAGCAGTTCTTC. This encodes CASSSGLVFNEQFF. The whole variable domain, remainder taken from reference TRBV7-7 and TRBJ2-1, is GAGVSQSPRYKVTKRGQDVTLRCDPISSHATLYWYQQALGQGPEFLTYFNYEAQPDKSGLPSDRFSAERPEGSISTLTIQRTEQRDSAMYRCASSSGLVFNEQFFGPGTRLTVL.